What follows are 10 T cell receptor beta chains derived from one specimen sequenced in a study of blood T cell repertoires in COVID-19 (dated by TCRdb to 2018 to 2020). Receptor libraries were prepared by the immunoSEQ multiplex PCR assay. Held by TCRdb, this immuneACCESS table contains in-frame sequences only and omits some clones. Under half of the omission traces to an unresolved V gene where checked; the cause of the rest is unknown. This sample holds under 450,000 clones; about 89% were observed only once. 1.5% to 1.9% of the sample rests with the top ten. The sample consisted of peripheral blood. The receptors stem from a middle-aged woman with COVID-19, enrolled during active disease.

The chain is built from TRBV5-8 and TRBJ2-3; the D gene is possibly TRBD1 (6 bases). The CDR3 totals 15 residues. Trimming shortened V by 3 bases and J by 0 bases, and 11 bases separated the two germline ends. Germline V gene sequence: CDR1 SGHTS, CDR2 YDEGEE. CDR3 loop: CASSSGTISTDTQYF. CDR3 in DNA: TGTGCCAGCAGCTCCGGGACAATAAGCACAGATACGCAGTATTTT.

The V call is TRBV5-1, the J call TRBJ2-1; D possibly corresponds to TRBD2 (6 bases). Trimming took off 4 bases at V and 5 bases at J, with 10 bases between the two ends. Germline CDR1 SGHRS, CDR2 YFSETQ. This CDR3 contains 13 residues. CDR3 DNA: TGCGCCAGCAGCCCGGGACTTAACAATGAGCAGTTCTTC. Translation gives CASSPGLNNEQFF.

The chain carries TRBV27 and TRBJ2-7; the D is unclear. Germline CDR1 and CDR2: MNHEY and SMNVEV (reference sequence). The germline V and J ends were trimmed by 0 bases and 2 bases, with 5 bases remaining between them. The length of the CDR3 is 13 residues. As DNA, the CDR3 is TGTGCCAGCAGTTTATCCATCACCTACGAGCAGTACTTC. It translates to CASSLSITYEQYF.

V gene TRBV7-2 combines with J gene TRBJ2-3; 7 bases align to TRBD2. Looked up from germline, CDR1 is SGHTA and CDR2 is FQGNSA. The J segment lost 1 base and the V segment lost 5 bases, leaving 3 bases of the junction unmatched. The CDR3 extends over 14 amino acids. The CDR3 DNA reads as TGTGCCAGCAGCATAAGCGGGGGCACAGATACGCAGTATTTT. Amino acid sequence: CASSISGGTDTQYF.

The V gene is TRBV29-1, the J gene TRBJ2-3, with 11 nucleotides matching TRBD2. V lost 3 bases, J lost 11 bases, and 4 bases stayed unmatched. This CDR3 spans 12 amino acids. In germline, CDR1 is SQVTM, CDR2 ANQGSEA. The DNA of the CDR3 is TGCAGCGTTGACCCAGGACTAGCGGGGCAGTATTTT. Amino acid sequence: CSVDPGLAGQYF.

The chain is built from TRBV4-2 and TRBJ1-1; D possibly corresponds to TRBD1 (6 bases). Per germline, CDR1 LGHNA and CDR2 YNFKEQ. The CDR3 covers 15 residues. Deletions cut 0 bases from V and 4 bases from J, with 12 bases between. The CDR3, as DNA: TGTGCCAGCAGCCAAGATTGGGGGCTTGGCACTGAAGCTTTCTTT. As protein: CASSQDWGLGTEAFF.

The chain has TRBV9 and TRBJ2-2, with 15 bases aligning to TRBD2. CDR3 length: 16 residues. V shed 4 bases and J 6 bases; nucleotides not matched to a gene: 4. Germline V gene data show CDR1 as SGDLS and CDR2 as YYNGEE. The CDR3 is CASSRGTSGGSGELFF. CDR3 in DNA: TGTGCCAGCAGCAGAGGGACTAGCGGGGGGTCCGGGGAGCTGTTTTTT.

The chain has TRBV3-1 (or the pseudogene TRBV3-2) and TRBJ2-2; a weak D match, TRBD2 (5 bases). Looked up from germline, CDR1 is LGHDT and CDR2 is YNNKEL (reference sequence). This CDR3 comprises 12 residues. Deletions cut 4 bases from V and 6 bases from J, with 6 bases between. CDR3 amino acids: CASSLGAGELFF. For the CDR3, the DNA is TGTGCCAGCAGCCTGGGAGCCGGGGAGCTGTTTTTT.

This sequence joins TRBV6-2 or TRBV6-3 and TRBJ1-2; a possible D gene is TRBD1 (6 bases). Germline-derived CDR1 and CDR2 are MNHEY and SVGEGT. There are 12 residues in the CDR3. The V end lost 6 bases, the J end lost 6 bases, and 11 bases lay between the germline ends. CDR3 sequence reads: CASSPRGNGYTF. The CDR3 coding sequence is TGTGCCAGCAGCCCGAGGGGGAATGGCTACACCTTC.

The CDR3 loop is CASSLSGTGKNYGYTF. The CDR3 region has the DNA TGTGCCAGCAGCTTGTCTGGGACAGGGAAGAACTATGGCTACACCTTC. This chain uses TRBV5-6 with TRBJ1-2; 9 positions agree with TRBD1. V lost 1 base and J lost 2; bases outside the gene matches: 6. Germline values: CDR1 SGHDT, CDR2 YYEEEE. There are 16 residues in the CDR3.